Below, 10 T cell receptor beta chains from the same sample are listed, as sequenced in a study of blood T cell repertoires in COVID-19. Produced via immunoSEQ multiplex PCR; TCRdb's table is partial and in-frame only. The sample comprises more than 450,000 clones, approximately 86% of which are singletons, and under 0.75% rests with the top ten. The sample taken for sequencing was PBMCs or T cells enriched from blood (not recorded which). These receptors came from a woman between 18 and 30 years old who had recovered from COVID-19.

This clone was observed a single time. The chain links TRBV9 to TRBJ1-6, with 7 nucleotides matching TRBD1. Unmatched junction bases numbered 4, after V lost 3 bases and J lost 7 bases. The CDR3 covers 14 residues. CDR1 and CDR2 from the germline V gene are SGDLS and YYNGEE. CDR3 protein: CASSATGINSPLHF. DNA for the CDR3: TGTGCCAGCAGCGCGACAGGGATCAATTCACCCCTCCACTTT.

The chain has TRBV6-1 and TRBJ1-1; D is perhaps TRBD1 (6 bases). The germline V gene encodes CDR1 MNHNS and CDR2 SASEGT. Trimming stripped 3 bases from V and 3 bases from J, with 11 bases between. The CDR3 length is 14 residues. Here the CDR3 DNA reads TGTGCCAGCAGTGAGATAGGGGGAGACACTGAAGCTTTCTTT. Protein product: CASSEIGGDTEAFF.

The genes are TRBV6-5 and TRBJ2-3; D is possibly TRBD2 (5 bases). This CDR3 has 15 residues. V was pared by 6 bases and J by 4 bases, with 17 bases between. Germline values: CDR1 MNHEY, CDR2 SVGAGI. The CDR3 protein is CASSPSAAGADTQYF. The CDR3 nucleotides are TGTGCCAGCAGCCCATCCGCAGCCGGGGCAGATACGCAGTATTTT.

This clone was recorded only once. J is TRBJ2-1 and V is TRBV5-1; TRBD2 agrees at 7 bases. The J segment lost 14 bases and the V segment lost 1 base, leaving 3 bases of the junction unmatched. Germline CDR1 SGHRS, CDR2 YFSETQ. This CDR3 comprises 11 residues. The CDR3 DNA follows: TGCGCCAGCAGCTTGACTAGCGATAAGTTCTTC. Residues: CASSLTSDKFF. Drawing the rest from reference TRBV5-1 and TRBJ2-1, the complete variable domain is KAGVTQTPRYLIKTRGQQVTLSCSPISGHRSVSWYQQTPGQGLQFLFEYFSETQRNKGNFPGRFSGRQFSNSRSEMNVSTLELGDSALYLCASSLTSDKFFGPGTRLTVL.

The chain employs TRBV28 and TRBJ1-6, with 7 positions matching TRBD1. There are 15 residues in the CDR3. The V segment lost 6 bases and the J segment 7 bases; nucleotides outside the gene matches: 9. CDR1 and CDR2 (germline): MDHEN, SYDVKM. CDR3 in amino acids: CASSDAGQQNSPLHF. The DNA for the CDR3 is TGTGCCAGCAGCGACGCGGGACAGCAGAATTCACCCCTCCACTTT.

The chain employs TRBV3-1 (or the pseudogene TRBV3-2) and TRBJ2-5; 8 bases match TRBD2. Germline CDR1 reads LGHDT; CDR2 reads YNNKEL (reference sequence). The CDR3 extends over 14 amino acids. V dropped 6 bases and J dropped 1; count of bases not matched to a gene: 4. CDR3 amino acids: CASRPTSGQETQYF. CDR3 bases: TGTGCCAGCAGACCTACTAGCGGCCAAGAGACCCAGTACTTC.

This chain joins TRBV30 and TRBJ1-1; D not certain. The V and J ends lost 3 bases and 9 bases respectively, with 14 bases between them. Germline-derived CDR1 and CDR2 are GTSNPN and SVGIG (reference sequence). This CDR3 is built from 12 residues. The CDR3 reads CAWRPRTGKAFF. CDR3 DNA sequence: TGTGCCTGGAGGCCGCGGACGGGAAAAGCTTTCTTT.

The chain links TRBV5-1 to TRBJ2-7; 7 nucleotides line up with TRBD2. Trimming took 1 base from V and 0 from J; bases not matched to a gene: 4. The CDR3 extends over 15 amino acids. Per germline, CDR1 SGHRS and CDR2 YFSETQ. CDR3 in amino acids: CASSLFGGSSYEQYF. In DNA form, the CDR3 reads TGCGCCAGCAGCTTGTTCGGGGGGAGCTCCTACGAGCAGTACTTC. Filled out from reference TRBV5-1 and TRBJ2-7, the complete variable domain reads KAGVTQTPRYLIKTRGQQVTLSCSPISGHRSVSWYQQTPGQGLQFLFEYFSETQRNKGNFPGRFSGRQFSNSRSEMNVSTLELGDSALYLCASSLFGGSSYEQYFGPGTRLTVT.

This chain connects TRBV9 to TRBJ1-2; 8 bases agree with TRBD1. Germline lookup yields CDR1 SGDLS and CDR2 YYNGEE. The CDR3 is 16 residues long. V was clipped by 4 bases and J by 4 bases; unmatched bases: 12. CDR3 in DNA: TGTGCCAGCAGCCCGACATGGGACAGGATGGCCTATGGCTACACCTTC. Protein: CASSPTWDRMAYGYTF.

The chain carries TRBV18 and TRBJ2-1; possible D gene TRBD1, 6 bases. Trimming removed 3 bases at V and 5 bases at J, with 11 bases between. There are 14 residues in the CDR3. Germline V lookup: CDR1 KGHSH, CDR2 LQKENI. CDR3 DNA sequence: TGTGCCAGCTCACCTGACAGGTCAAACAATGAGCAGTTCTTC. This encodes CASSPDRSNNEQFF. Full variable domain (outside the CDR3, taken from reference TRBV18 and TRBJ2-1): NAGVMQNPRHLVRRRGQEARLRCSPMKGHSHVYWYRQLPEEGLKFMVYLQKENIIDESGMPKERFSAEFPKEGPSILRIQQVVRGDSAAYFCASSPDRSNNEQFFGPGTRLTVL.